This T cell receptor beta chain stems from a study of cytomegalovirus exposure and HLA in healthy donors. Use of 60 Vbeta and 13 Jbeta primers characterized the PCR. The method was immunoSEQ multiplex PCR; TCRdb's version includes in-frame clones alone and lacks a portion of them. The repertoire includes 210,000 or so clones, roughly 89% of them detected once, and roughly 1% sits in the top ten. Study-wide points: Based on reports, TCR beta sequences accurately predicted HLA-A and HLA-B alleles for most subjects. Later work found most CMV-associated TCR beta chains apparently HLA-restricted. Rarity characterized most TCR sequences, yet some public TCRs appeared in many donors. One later analysis reportedly identified an Asian-associated ancestry cluster that showed fewer N-insertions than the roughly 640-donor mean.

About this clone itself: Antigen unknown.

The source material was PBMCs. The TCR was taken from a woman under 30 in good health and CMV-seronegative.

This chain's CDR3 is CASSPRDKRKLFF. CDR3 DNA: TGTGCCAGCAGCCCCCGGGACAAAAGAAAACTGTTTTTT. The chain has TRBV13 and TRBJ1-4, with TRBD1 as a possible D gene (6 bases). Germline CDR1 PRHDT, CDR2 FYEKMQ (reference sequence). This CDR3 is built from 13 residues. Trimming took 5 bases from V and 10 from J, leaving 14 bases between them.